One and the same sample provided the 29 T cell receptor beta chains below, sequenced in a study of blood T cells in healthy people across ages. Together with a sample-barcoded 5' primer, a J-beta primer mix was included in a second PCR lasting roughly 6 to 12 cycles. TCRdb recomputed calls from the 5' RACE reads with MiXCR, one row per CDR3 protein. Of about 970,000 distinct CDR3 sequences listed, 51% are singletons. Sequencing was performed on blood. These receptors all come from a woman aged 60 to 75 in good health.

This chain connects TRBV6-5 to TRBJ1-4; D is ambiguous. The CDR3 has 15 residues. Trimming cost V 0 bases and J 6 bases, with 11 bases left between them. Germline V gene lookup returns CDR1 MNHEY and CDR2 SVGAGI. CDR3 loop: CASSYSGVVDEKLFF. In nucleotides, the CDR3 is TGTGCCAGCAGTTACTCGGGAGTGGTCGATGAAAAACTGTTTTTT.

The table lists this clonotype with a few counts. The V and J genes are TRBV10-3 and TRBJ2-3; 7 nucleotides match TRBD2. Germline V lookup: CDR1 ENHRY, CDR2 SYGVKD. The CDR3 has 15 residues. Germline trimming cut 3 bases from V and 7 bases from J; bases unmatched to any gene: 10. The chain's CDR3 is CAISESGIASHTQYF. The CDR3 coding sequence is TGTGCCATCAGTGAAAGCGGGATTGCGTCACATACGCAGTATTTT.

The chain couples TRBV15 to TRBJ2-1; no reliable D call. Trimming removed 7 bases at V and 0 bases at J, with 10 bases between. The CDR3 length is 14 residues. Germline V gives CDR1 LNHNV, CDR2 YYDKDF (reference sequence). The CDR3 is CATTAGLSYNEQFF. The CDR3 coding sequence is TGTGCCACCACCGCCGGCCTCTCCTACAATGAGCAGTTCTTC.

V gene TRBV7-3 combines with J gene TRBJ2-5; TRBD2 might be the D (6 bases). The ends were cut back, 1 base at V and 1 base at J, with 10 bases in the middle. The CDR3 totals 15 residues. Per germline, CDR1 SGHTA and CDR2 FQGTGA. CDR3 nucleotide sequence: TGTGCCAGCAGCTTAATCCCGACTAGCCAAGAGACCCAGTACTTC. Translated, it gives CASSLIPTSQETQYF. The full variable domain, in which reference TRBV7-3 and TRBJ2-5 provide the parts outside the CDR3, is GAGVSQTPSNKVTEKGKYVELRCDPISGHTALYWYRQSLGQGPEFLIYFQGTGAADDSGLPNDRFFAVRPEGSVSTLKIQRTERGDSAVYLCASSLIPTSQETQYFGPGTRLLVL.

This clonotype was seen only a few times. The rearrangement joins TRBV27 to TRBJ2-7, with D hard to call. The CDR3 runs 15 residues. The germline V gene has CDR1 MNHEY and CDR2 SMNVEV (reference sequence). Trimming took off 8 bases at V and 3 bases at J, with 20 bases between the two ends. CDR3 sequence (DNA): TGTGCCAGCGCCCCGGGCCTGCGTGCCCACTACGAGCAGTACTTC. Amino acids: CASAPGLRAHYEQYF.

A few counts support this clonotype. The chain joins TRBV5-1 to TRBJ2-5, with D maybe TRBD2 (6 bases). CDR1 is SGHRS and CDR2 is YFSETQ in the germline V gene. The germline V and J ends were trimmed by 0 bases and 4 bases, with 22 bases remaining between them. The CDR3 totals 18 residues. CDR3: CASSLGRASDSLGETQYF. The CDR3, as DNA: TGCGCCAGCAGCTTGGGCCGGGCTAGCGATTCGTTGGGAGAGACCCAGTACTTC.

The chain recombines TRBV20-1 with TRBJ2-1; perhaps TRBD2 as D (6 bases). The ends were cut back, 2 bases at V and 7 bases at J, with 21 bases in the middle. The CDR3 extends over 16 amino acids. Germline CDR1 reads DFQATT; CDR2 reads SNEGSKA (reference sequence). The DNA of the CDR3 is TGCAGTGCTAGACCCAGACTAGTTGACAGACAGAATGAGCAGTTCTTC. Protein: CSARPRLVDRQNEQFF.

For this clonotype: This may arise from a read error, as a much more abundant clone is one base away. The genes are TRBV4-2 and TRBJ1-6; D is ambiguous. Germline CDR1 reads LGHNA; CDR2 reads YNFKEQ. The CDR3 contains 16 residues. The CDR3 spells CASSATESSYNSLLHF. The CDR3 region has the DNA TGTGCCAGCAGCGCGACCGAAAGCTCCTATAATTCACTCCTCCACTTT.

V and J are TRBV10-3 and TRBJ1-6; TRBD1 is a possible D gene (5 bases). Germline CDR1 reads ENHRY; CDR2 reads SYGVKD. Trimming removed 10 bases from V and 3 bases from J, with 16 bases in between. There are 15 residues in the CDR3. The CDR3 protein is CATRVEANYNSPLHF. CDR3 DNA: TGTGCCACCAGGGTAGAGGCTAACTATAATTCACCCCTCCACTTT.

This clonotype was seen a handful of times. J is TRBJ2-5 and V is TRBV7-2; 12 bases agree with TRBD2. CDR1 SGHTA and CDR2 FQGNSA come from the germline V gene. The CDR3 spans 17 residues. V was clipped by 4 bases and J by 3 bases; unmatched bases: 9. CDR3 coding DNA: TGTGCCAGCAGCTCCAGACTAGCGGGAGTACGGGAAGAGACCCAGTACTTC. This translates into CASSSRLAGVREETQYF.

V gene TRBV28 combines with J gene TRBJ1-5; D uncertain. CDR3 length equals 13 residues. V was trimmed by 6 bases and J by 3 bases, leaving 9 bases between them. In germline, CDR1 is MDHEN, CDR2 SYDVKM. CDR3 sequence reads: CASRRSNNQPQHF. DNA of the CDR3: TGTGCCAGCAGACGCTCCAACAATCAGCCCCAGCATTTT.

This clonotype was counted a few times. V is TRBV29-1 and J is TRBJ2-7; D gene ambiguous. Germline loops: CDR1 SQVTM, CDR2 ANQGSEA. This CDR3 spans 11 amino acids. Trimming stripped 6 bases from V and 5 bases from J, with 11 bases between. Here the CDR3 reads CSVAGMDEQYF. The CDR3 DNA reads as TGCAGCGTGGCCGGAATGGACGAGCAGTACTTC.

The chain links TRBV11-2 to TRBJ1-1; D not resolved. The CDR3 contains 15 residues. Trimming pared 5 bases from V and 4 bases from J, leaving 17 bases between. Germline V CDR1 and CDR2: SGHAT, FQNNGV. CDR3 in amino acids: CASSPPHYISTEAFF. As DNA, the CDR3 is TGTGCCAGCAGCCCACCCCATTATATTTCCACTGAAGCTTTCTTT.

The CDR3 sequence: CASSFLSGHTYEQYF. CDR3 coding DNA: TGTGCCAGCAGTTTTCTTTCCGGACACACGTACGAGCAGTACTTC. The chain joins TRBV27 to TRBJ2-7; tentative D call: TRBD1 (5 bases). Trimming cost V 3 bases and J 4 bases, with 16 bases left between them. The CDR3 totals 15 residues. Germline assignment: CDR1 MNHEY and CDR2 SMNVEV (reference sequence).

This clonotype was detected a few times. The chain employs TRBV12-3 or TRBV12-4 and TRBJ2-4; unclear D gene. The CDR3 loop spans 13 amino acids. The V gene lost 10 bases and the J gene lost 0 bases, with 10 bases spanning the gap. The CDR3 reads CAINQLAKNIQYF. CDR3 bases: TGTGCCATAAACCAACTAGCCAAAAACATTCAGTACTTC.

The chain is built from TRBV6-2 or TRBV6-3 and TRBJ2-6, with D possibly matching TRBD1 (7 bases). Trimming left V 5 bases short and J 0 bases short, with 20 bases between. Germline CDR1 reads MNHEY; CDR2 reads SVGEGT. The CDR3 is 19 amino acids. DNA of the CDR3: TGTGCCAGCAGTCCTAACTTGGGACAGACTAGCTCTGGGGCCAACGTCCTGACTTTC. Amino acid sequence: CASSPNLGQTSSGANVLTF.

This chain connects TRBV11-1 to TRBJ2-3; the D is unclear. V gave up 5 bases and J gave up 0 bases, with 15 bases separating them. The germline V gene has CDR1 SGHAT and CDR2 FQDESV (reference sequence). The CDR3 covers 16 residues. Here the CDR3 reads CASSPDRPKSTDTQYF. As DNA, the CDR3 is TGTGCCAGCAGCCCGGACCGGCCCAAGAGCACAGATACGCAGTATTTT.

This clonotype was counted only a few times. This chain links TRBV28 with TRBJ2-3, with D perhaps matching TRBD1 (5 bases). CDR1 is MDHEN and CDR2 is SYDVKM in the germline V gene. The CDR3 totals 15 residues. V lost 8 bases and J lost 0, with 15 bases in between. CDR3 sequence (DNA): TGTGCCAGCGACCCAGGGATAACTAGCACAGATACGCAGTATTTT. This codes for CASDPGITSTDTQYF.

Here the CDR3 DNA reads TGTGCCAGCAGTTTCGGGACGGGGTGCGAGCAGTACTTC. It translates to CASSFGTGCEQYF. This chain connects TRBV12-3 or TRBV12-4 to TRBJ2-4, with D possibly called TRBD1 or TRBD2 (5 bases each). The closer fit of TRBJ2-7 to the DNA end suggests the J call may be wrong. The CDR3 runs 13 residues.

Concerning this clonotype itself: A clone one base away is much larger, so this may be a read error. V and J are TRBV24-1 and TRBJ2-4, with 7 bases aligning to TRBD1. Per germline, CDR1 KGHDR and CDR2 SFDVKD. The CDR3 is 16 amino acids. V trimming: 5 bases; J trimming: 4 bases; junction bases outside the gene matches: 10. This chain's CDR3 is CATSVPGQRSKNIQYF. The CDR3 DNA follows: TGTGCCACCAGTGTTCCGGGACAGAGATCTAAAAACATTCAGTACTTC.

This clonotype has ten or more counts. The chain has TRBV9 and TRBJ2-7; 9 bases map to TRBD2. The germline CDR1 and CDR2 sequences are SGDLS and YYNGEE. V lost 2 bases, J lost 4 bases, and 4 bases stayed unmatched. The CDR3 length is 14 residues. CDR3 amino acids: CASSVASGTYEQYF. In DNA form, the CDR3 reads TGTGCCAGCAGCGTGGCTAGCGGGACGTACGAGCAGTACTTC. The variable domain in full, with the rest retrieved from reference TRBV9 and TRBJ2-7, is DSGVTQTPKHLITATGQRVTLRCSPRSGDLSVYWYQQSLDQGLQFLIQYYNGEERAKGNILERFSAQQFPDLHSELNLSSLELGDSALYFCASSVASGTYEQYFGPGTRLTVT.

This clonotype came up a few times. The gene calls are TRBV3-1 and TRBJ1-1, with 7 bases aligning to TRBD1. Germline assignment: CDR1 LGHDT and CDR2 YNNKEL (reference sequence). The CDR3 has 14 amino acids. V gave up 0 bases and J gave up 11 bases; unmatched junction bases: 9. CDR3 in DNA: TGTGCCAGCAGCCAAGAATTCCGGGGACAGAGGGCTTTCTTT. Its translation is CASSQEFRGQRAFF.

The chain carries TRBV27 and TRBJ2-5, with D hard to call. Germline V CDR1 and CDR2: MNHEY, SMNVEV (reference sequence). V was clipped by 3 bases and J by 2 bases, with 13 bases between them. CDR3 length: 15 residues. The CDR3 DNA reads TGTGCCAGCAGTTTTGCCGGCGGCAAGCAAGAGACCCAGTACTTC. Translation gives CASSFAGGKQETQYF.

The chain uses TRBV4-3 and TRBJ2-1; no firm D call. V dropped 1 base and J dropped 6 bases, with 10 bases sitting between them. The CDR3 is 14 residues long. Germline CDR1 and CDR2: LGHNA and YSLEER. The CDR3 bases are TGCGCCAGCAGCCAAGTTGTTGATGCCAATGAGCAGTTCTTC. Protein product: CASSQVVDANEQFF.

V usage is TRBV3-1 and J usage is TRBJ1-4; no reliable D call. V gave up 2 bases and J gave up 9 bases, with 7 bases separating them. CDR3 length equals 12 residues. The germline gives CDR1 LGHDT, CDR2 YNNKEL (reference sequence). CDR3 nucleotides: TGTGCCAGCAGCCAACGTGGCCAAAAACTGTTTTTT. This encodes CASSQRGQKLFF.

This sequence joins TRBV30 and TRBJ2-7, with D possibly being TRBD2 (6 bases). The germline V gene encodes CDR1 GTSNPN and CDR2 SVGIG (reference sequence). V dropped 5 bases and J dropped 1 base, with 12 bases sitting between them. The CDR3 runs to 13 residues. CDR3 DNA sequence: TGTGCCTGGCGGCAGGACTATTCCTACGAGCAGTACTTC. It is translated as CAWRQDYSYEQYF. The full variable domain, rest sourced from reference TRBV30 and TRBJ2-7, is SQTIHQWPATLVQPVGSPLSLECTVEGTSNPNLYWYRQAAGRGLQLLFYSVGIGQISSEVPQNLSASRPQDRQFILSSKKLLLSDSGFYLCAWRQDYSYEQYFGPGTRLTVT.

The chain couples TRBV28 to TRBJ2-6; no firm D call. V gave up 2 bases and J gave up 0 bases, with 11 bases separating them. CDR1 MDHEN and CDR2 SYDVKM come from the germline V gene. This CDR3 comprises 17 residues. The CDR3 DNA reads TGTGCCAGCAGTTTAATTCGCTCTTTCTCTGGGGCCAACGTCCTGACTTTC. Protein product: CASSLIRSFSGANVLTF.

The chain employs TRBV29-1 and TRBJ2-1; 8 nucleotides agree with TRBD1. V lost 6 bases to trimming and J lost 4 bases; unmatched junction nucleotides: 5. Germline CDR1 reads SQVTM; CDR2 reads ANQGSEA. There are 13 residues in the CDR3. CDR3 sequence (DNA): TGCAGCGTCACCGGACAGGGTTACAATGAGCAGTTCTTC. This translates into CSVTGQGYNEQFF.

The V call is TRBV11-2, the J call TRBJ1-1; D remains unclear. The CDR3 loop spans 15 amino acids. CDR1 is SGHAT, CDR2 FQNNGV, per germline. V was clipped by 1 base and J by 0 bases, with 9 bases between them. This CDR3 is CASSLGKHMNTEAFF. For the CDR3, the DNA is TGTGCCAGCAGCTTAGGTAAGCACATGAACACTGAAGCTTTCTTT.